The 18 T cell receptor beta chains below all came from one sample that was sequenced in a study of vaccination effects on CD4 cells after COVID-19. Data came from immunoSEQ multiplex PCR; TCRdb stores just in-frame clones and leaves some out. This table has around 36,000 clones, under 75% appearing once. The ViraFEST assay expanded antigen-specific CD4+ T cells with viral peptide pools before sequencing. Scientists isolated CD4+ T cells after an approximately ten-day culture period ended. Testing of the vaccine recipients showed negative nucleocapsid antibodies and no prior SARS-CoV-2 infection. Which antigens these TCRs recognize remains unknown. The source material was CD4+ T cells from PBMCs cultured with SARS-CoV-2 spike peptides, sampled before COVID-19 vaccination. These receptors were obtained from a human donor who received a COVID-19 vaccine.

The chain employs TRBV19 and TRBJ2-7; the D gene could be TRBD1 or TRBD2 (5 bases each). This CDR3 is 15 amino acids long. Germline V gene sequence: CDR1 LNHDA, CDR2 SQIVND (reference sequence). V gave up 1 base and J gave up 0 bases, with 10 bases separating them. This chain's CDR3 is CASSIGPGSSYEQYF. DNA of the CDR3: TGTGCCAGTAGTATAGGGCCAGGGAGCTCCTACGAGCAGTACTTC.

This clone was counted a single time. The J gene is TRBJ1-1, the V gene TRBV15; no definite D call. Germline values: CDR1 LNHNV, CDR2 YYDKDF (reference sequence). The CDR3 covers 13 residues. V lost 1 base and J lost 6, with 9 bases in between. CDR3 region: CATSRVSMPEAFF. CDR3 sequence (DNA): TGTGCCACCAGCAGAGTTAGTATGCCTGAAGCTTTCTTT.

The V gene is TRBV20-1, the J gene TRBJ1-1; D not resolved. The CDR3 runs 11 residues. Per germline, CDR1 DFQATT and CDR2 SNEGSKA (reference sequence). The V gene lost 4 bases and the J gene lost 4 bases, with 7 bases spanning the gap. The CDR3 region is CSATSGTEAFF. In DNA, the CDR3 is TGCAGTGCTACGTCGGGCACTGAAGCTTTCTTT.

The genes are TRBV7-9 and TRBJ1-5, with D unresolved. Trimming shortened V by 1 base and J by 7 bases, and 14 bases separated the two germline ends. The CDR3 runs to 15 residues. Germline V gives CDR1 SEHNR, CDR2 FQNEAQ (reference sequence). CDR3 region: CASSLGGRRGQPQHF. Written as DNA, the CDR3 is TGTGCCAGCAGCTTAGGTGGAAGGCGAGGGCAGCCCCAGCATTTT.

The CDR3 sequence is CSVEDTAFFPMNTEAFF. The CDR3 DNA reads TGCAGCGTTGAAGATACGGCATTTTTTCCTATGAACACTGAAGCTTTCTTT. The rearrangement joins TRBV29-1 to TRBJ1-1; D uncertain. CDR1 is SQVTM, CDR2 ANQGSEA, per germline. V was trimmed by 0 bases and J by 0 bases, leaving 17 bases between them. The CDR3 is 17 residues long.

This sequence joins TRBV30 and TRBJ2-1; no definite D call. The CDR3 is made up of 12 amino acids. Germline assignment: CDR1 GTSNPN and CDR2 SVGIG (reference sequence). V was shortened by 5 bases and J by 6 bases, with 11 bases between the two germline ends. CDR3 residues: CAWQKGLNEQFF. The CDR3 DNA sequence: TGTGCCTGGCAAAAGGGCCTCAATGAGCAGTTCTTC.

The V gene is TRBV6-2 or TRBV6-3, the J gene TRBJ1-6; D is unclear. Germline V lookup: CDR1 MNHEY, CDR2 SVGEGT. V lost 4 bases to trimming and J lost 4 bases, with 5 bases between them. The CDR3 covers 13 residues. The chain's CDR3 is CASSWAYNSPLHF. CDR3 bases: TGTGCCAGCAGTTGGGCGTATAATTCACCCCTCCACTTT.

CDR3 amino acids: CASSIPDRGFNQPQHF. The CDR3 DNA reads TGTGCCAGTAGTATCCCCGACAGGGGATTCAATCAGCCCCAGCATTTT. The chain joins TRBV19 to TRBJ1-5, with TRBD1 identical over 8 bases. From germline, CDR1 is LNHDA and CDR2 SQIVND (reference sequence). The CDR3 extends over 16 amino acids. V shed 3 bases and J 3 bases; nucleotides not matched to a gene: 7.

The genes are TRBV19 and TRBJ2-3; 7 bases map to TRBD2. Germline CDR1 is LNHDA and CDR2 is SQIVND (reference sequence). Trimming at V came to 5 bases and at J to 7 bases, leaving 6 bases not matched to a gene. The CDR3 has 13 residues. The CDR3 sequence is CASSLSGTNTQYF. CDR3 nucleotide sequence: TGTGCCAGTAGTCTATCCGGGACTAATACGCAGTATTTT.

The J gene is TRBJ2-7, the V gene TRBV6-5; 11 bases fit TRBD1. The CDR3 contains 14 residues. J gave up 4 bases and V 7 bases, and 6 bases lay outside the gene matches. Germline V lookup: CDR1 MNHEY, CDR2 SVGAGI. The CDR3 loop reads CASTLGTGGYEQYF. DNA for the CDR3: TGTGCCAGCACCCTGGGGACAGGGGGTTACGAGCAGTACTTC.

The chain has TRBV20-1 and TRBJ1-2; the D gene is possibly TRBD1 (6 bases). Germline V lookup: CDR1 DFQATT, CDR2 SNEGSKA (reference sequence). This CDR3 has 14 amino acids. V was clipped by 3 bases and J by 2 bases, with 13 bases between them. CDR3: CSASSGQGNYGYTF. In DNA, the CDR3 is TGCAGTGCTAGTTCAGGGCAGGGGAACTATGGCTACACCTTC.

This sequence joins TRBV9 and TRBJ2-2; 14 bases line up with TRBD2. The germline CDR1 and CDR2 sequences are SGDLS and YYNGEE. This CDR3 has 18 amino acids. V trimming: 0 bases; J trimming: 5 bases; junction bases outside the gene matches: 6. In DNA, the CDR3 is TGTGCCAGCAGCGTAGAGGGACTAGCGGGAGTGGAGACCGGGGAGCTGTTTTTT. Translated: CASSVEGLAGVETGELFF.

The V gene is TRBV6-2 or TRBV6-3, the J gene TRBJ2-2; D unclear. Trimming left V 2 bases short and J 6 bases short, with 1 base between. The CDR3 has 11 amino acids. Germline CDR1 MNHEY, CDR2 SVGEGT. This chain's CDR3 is CASSYPGELFF. The CDR3 bases are TGTGCCAGCAGTTACCCCGGGGAGCTGTTTTTT.

The rearrangement uses TRBV7-9 and TRBJ2-1, with 8 bases that match TRBD2. The V gene's germline CDR1 is SEHNR and CDR2 FQNEAQ (reference sequence). J gave up 8 bases and V 5 bases, and 14 bases lay outside the gene matches. CDR3 length: 16 residues. The CDR3 region has the DNA TGTGCCAGCAGCCTCCTAGGGCTAATCGGGGGGGATGAGCAGTTCTTC. This gives the protein CASSLLGLIGGDEQFF.

This clone was counted once. The chain recombines TRBV18 with TRBJ1-5, with a possible D match to TRBD1 (5 bases). CDR3 length equals 16 residues. CDR1 and CDR2 (germline): KGHSH, LQKENI. The V gene lost 3 bases and the J gene lost 6 bases, with 18 bases spanning the gap. CDR3 sequence (DNA): TGTGCCAGCTCACCCGACACCGGGCGCGGGGGTCAGCCCCAGCATTTT. This gives the protein CASSPDTGRGGQPQHF.

This clone was observed a handful of times. The chain is built from TRBV3-1 (or the pseudogene TRBV3-2) and TRBJ2-3; tentatively, D is TRBD1 or TRBD2 (5 bases each). Trimming pared 4 bases from V and 3 bases from J, leaving 20 bases between. Germline assignment: CDR1 LGHDT and CDR2 YNNKEL (reference sequence). This CDR3 comprises 17 residues. The CDR3 loop reads CASSPLGGGTATDTQYF. CDR3 sequence (DNA): TGTGCCAGCAGCCCCCTAGGAGGTGGGACCGCTACAGATACGCAGTATTTT.

This clone was counted only a few times. J is TRBJ1-2 and V is TRBV10-3; 7 bases are shared with TRBD1. The length of the CDR3 is 14 residues. J lost 4 bases, V lost 2 bases, and 4 bases had no gene match. CDR1 is ENHRY and CDR2 is SYGVKD in the germline V gene. The CDR3 region is CAISEPDRAYGYTF. The CDR3 region has the DNA TGTGCCATCAGTGAGCCCGACAGGGCCTATGGCTACACCTTC.

This clone showed up just a few times. CDR3 loop: CASKSRDRVYGYTF. In nucleotides, the CDR3 is TGTGCCAGTAAATCAAGGGACAGAGTTTATGGCTACACCTTC. The V gene is TRBV19, the J gene TRBJ1-2, with TRBD1 identical over 7 bases. Germline values: CDR1 LNHDA, CDR2 SQIVND (reference sequence). This CDR3 is 14 amino acids long. Trimming at V came to 7 bases and at J to 5 bases, leaving 10 bases not matched to a gene.